Listed below are T cell receptor beta chains from one sample, sequenced in a study of beta chain features in type 1 diabetes. Measured with immunoSEQ multiplex PCR; TCRdb has only the in-frame clones, and not every one. The sample contains 300,000 to 350,000 clones, approximately 15% of which appear only once. The sample was central memory CD4+ T cells from blood. The receptors shown here come from a man aged 25 to 45 in good health. The CDR3 runs from the conserved cysteine through the conserved F or W. Clone size is not always given. Where it is, it says once, few, many or a class for expanded clones.

j_call clone_size v_call cdr3_aa
TRBJ2-7 - TRBV2 CASTQDIQSSYEQYF
TRBJ2-3 many TRBV15 CATSDRLADTQYF
TRBJ1-6 - TRBV15 CATSRAGTNSPLHF
TRBJ1-5 - TRBV5-6 CASSFGAGTSNQPQHF
TRBJ1-5 few TRBV4-3 CASSQDSGVDQPQHF
TRBJ2-1 - TRBV7-2 CASSNSPERSGSYNEQFF
TRBJ1-4 - TRBV7-2 CASSSRQGLGWEKLFF
TRBJ1-5 few TRBV19 CASSLLDQPQHF
TRBJ2-3 few TRBV10-3 CAISGTGIDTQYF
TRBJ2-1 few TRBV15 CATSREAGKYNEQFF
TRBJ1-3 - TRBV7-9 CASSLGNSGNTIYF
TRBJ2-1 few TRBV7-2 CASSFASGGTNEQFF
TRBJ2-4 few TRBV6-6 CASSYKDIQYF
TRBJ2-3 few TRBV2 CASGLAGATDTQYF
TRBJ2-1 few TRBV19 CASRVGTGAFDEQFF
TRBJ1-1 - TRBV30 CAWSVYRLDTEAFF
TRBJ1-1 - TRBV10-3 CAISGGTGGLGEAFF
TRBJ2-3 - TRBV5-1 CASSLGGERTDTQYF
TRBJ2-3 - TRBV23-1 CASTDTQYF
TRBJ2-1 - TRBV21-1 CASSKRLAGTAAVKGGNEQFF
TRBJ1-3 few TRBV15 CATSRDLGAGNTIYF
TRBJ2-3 - TRBV21-1 CASSPNPKQAEYTDTQYF
TRBJ2-7 - TRBV18 CASSARTGRTSEQYF
TRBJ1-2 - TRBV11-2 CASSLQPTGVTNYGYTF
TRBJ2-7 few TRBV5-1 CASSLARTSGSYEQYF
TRBJ1-2 - TRBV6-6 CASSSGRGYTF
TRBJ1-2 - TRBV2 CANSEDLTRGYTF
TRBJ2-3 few TRBV5-1 CASSADRAPDTQYF
TRBJ2-1 - TRBV4-2 CASSQDLPDEQFF
TRBJ2-3 - TRBV7-9 CASSDDRADTQYF
TRBJ1-2 few TRBV6-1 CASSTGTGYTF
TRBJ2-2 - TRBV5-1 CASSLEGQGSTGELFF
TRBJ2-7 few TRBV20-1 CSVRTAYEQYF
TRBJ2-3 - TRBV5-1 CASSLSGGDTDTQYF
TRBJ2-1 - TRBV7-2 CASSSRLAGGHEQFF
TRBJ2-3 - TRBV7-2 CASSLAYPSGGHTDTQYF
TRBJ1-1 few TRBV2 CASSIPGQGNTEAFF